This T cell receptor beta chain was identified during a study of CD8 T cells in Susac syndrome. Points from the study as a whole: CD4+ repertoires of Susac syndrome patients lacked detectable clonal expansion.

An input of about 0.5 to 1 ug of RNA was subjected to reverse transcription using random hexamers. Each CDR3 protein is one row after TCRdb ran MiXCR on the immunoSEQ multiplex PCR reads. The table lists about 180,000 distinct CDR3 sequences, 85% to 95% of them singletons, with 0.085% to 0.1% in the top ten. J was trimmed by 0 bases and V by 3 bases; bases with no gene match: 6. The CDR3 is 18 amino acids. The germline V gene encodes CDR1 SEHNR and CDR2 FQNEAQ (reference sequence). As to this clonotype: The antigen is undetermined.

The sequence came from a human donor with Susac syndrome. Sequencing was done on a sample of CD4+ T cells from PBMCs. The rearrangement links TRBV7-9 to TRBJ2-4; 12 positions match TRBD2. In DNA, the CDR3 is TGTGCCAGCAGCTTGACTAGCGGGGGCCGTCTAGCCAAAAACATTCAGTACTTC. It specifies CASSLTSGGRLAKNIQYF.